This T cell receptor beta chain derives from a study of regulatory T cells in long-lasting Graves disease. The ends were cut back, 3 bases at V and 9 bases at J, with 12 bases in the middle. Germline CDR1 is DFQATT and CDR2 is SNEGSKA (reference sequence). The CDR3 contains 13 residues. Study-wide results and caveats: Persistent disease was characterized by preferential usage of TRBV28, TRBJ1-2 and TRBJ2-5. Blood alone, not thyroid tissue, was studied.

Time point meaning: newly diagnosed GD, antithyroid drugs for less than 3 months. PBMC RNA served as the TCR library source. Building the TCR beta libraries relied on iRepertoire HTBI primers, and CDR3 regions underwent Arm-PCR. TCRdb called the multiplex PCR reads again in MiXCR, with one record for every CDR3 protein. The table shows 200,000 to 300,000 distinct CDR3 sequences, with roughly a fifth occurring only once. This clonotype turned up a few times. Its antigen is not identified. The chain has TRBV20-1 and TRBJ1-6; D possibly corresponds to TRBD1 (6 bases). This receptor was obtained from a female donor with Graves disease. Here the sequenced sample was peripheral blood mononuclear cells (PBMCs), taken at new diagnosis, from a patient treated with antithyroid drugs. The CDR3 here is CSASRTEVSPLHF. CDR3 DNA: TGCAGTGCTAGCCGGACAGAAGTTTCACCCCTCCACTTT.